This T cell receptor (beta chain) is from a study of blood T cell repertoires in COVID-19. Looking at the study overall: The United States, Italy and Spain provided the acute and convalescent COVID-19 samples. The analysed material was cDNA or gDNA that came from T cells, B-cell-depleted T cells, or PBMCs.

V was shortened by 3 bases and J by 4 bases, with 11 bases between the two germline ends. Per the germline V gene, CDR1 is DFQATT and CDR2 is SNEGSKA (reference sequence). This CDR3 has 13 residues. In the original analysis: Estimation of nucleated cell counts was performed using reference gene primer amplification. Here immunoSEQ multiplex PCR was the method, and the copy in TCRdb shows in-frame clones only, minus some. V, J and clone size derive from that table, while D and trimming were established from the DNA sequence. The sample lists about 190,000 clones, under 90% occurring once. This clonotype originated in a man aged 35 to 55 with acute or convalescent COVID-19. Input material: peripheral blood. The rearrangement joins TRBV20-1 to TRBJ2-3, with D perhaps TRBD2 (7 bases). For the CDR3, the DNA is TGCAGTGCTAGTCGGGGGGCTCCAGATACGCAGTATTTT. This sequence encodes CSASRGAPDTQYF.